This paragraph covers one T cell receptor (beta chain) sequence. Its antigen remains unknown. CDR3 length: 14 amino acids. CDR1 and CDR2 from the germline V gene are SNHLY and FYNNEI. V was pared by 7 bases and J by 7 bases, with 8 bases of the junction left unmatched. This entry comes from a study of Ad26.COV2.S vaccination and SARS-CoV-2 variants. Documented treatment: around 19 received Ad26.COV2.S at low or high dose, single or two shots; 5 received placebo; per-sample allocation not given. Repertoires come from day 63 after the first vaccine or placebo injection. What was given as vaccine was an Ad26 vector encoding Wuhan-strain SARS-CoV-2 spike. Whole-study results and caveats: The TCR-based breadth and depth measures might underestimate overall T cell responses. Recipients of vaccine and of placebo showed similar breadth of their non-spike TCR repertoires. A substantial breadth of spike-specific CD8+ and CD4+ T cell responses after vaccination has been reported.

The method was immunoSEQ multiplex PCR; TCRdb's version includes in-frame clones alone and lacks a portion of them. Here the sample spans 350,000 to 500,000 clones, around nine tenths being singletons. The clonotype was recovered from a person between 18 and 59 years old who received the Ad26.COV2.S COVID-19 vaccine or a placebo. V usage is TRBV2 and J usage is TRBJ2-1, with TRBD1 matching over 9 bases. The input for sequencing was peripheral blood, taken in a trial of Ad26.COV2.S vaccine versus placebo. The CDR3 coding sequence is TGTGCCAGCAAGATGGACAGGGGAGAAAATGAGCAGTTCTTC. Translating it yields CASKMDRGENEQFF.